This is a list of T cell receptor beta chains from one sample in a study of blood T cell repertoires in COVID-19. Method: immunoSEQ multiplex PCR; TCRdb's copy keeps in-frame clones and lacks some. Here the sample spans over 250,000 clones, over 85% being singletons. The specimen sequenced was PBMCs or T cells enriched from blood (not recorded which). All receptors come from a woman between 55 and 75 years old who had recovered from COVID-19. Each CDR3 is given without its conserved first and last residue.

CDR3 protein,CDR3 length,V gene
ASSPPGRGRADTQY,14,TRBV5-4
ASIRREGPPYYGYT,14,TRBV10-1
ASSLLGGTSNTEAF,14,TRBV7-3
ASSQSEGYGYT,11,TRBV3-1/TRBV3-2
ASSPGDRLSYEQY,13,TRBV18
ATGFSNSPLH,10,TRBV12-3/TRBV12-4
ASSPDRVPYEKLF,13,TRBV5-5
ASSIAGGGNTIY,12,TRBV19
ASSPRVLVNEQF,12,TRBV3-1/TRBV3-2
ASSLGREETQY,11,TRBV5-1
ATSTGRIYNEQF,12,TRBV15
ASNKPGQQNTIY,12,TRBV5-5
ASSNFLAQTDTQY,13,TRBV28
ASSLSSRTSGYNEQF,15,TRBV5-5
ASSQATVPSGNTIY,14,TRBV4-1
AIGTGSDGYT,10,TRBV6-5
SVGGGAGYT,9,TRBV29-1
ASRRDSGTDTQY,12,TRBV6-5
ASSFGTRGGYT,11,TRBV2
ASSPTGQRGNNEQF,14,TRBV5-1
ASSAAQIFQEQY,12,TRBV7-2
ASRPWTGSPEAF,12,TRBV27
ASSQDAGSGGYT,12,TRBV3-1/TRBV3-2
ASSSGLAGGELF,12,TRBV7-6
ASSLVYNEQF,10,TRBV5-1
ASSQGGTANEKLF,13,TRBV4-1
ASSPGSGLPNEQF,13,TRBV7-3
ASSDPGGGGYT,11,TRBV6-1
ASSQGGQASYEQY,13,TRBV18
ATSRDRGRGYGYT,13,TRBV15
AGGQGMGETQY,11,TRBV28
ASNWQLLSTDTQY,13,TRBV19
ASRPGNYGYT,10,TRBV6-5
ASSEQASGGPRI,12,TRBV10-2
ASSIPPGLAGASEQF,15,TRBV19
ASSRSTGPNQGANVLT,16,TRBV18
ASLDRVYGYT,10,TRBV6-5
ASSLGQGTYNEQF,13,TRBV5-4
ASSAQSYGYT,10,TRBV2
ASSEFRDVISDYT,13,TRBV6-1
ASSPSGQGFYEQY,13,TRBV18
ASSPRTSGLAKNIQY,15,TRBV7-6
ASSPGGTESPLH,12,TRBV18
ASSEPAPGHVRNTGELF,17,TRBV10-2
ASSRRGLAGVNEQF,14,TRBV5-1
ASSSSGGRSEAF,12,TRBV5-1
ASSLGGDSPLH,11,TRBV5-1
ASSSSGGSPNTGELF,15,TRBV5-1
ASSPARLAKNIQY,13,TRBV28
ASKRGGAQETQY,12,TRBV2
ASSPTDRARGYT,12,TRBV3-1/TRBV3-2
ASSFTSGGGQETQY,14,TRBV5-1
ASSSPSSSGPYNEQF,15,TRBV5-8
ASSPDRGNTEAF,12,TRBV6-4